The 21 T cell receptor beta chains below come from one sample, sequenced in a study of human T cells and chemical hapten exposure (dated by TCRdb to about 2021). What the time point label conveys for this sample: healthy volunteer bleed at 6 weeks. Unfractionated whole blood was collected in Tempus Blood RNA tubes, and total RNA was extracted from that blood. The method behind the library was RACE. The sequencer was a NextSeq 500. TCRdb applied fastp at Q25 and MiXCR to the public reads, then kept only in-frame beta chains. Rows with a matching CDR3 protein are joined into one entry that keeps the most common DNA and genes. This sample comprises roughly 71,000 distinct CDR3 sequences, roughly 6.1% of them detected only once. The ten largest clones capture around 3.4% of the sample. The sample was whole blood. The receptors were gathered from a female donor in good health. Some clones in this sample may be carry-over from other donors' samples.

CDR3: CASSPENSLAKNIQYF. The CDR3 bases are TGTGCCAGCTCCCCCGAAAATTCGCTAGCCAAAAACATTCAGTACTTC. The gene calls are TRBV18 and TRBJ2-4, with D hard to call. Trimming stripped 6 bases from V and 0 bases from J, with 15 bases between. The CDR3 spans 16 residues. The germline CDR1 and CDR2 sequences are KGHSH and LQKENI.

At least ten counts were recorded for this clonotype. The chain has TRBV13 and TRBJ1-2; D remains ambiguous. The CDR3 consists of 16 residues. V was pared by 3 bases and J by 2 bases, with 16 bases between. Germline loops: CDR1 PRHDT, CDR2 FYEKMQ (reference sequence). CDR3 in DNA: TGTGCCAGCAGCTTGACCGTCGAGACGCTGAACTATGGCTACACCTTC. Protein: CASSLTVETLNYGYTF. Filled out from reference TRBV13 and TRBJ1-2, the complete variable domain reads AAGVIQSPRHLIKEKRETATLKCYPIPRHDTVYWYQQGPGQDPQFLISFYEKMQSDKGSIPDRFSAQQFSDYHSELNMSSLELGDSALYFCASSLTVETLNYGYTFGSGTRLTVV.

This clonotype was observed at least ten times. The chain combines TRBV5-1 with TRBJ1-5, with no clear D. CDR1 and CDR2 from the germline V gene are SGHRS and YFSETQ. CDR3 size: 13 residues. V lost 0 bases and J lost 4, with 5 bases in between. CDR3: CASSLDQNQPQHF. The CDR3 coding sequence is TGCGCCAGCAGCTTGGATCAGAATCAGCCCCAGCATTTT.

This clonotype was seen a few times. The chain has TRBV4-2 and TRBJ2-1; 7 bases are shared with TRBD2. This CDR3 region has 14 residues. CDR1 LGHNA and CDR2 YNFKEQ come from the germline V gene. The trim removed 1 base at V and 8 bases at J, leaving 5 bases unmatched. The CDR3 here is CASSQGGSLDEQFF. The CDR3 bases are TGTGCCAGCAGCCAAGGCGGGAGTCTTGATGAGCAGTTCTTC.

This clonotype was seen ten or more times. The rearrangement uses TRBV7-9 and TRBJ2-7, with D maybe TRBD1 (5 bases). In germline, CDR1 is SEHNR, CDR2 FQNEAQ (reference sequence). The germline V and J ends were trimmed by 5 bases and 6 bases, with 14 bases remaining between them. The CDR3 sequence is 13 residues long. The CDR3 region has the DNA TGTGCCAGCAGCCCAGGGTCGTCGGGCGAGCAGTACTTC. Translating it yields CASSPGSSGEQYF.

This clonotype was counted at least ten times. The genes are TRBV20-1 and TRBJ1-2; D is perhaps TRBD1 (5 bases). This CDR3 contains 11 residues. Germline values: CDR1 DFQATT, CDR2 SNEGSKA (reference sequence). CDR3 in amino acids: CNFGGIHGYTF. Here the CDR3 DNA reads TGCAACTTCGGGGGGATCCATGGCTACACCTTC.

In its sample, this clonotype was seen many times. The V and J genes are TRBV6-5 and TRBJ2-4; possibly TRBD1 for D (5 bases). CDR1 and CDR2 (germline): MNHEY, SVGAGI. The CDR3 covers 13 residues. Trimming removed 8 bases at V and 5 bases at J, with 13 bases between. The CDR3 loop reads CASQGSYQNIQYF. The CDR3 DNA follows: TGTGCCAGCCAGGGTTCATACCAAAACATTCAGTACTTC.

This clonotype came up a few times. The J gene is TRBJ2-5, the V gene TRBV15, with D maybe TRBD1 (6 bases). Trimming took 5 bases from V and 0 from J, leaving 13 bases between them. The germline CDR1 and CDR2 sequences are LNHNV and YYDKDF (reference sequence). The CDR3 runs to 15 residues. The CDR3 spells CATSSDAGDQETQYF. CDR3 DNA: TGTGCCACCAGCTCGGATGCAGGGGACCAAGAGACCCAGTACTTC.

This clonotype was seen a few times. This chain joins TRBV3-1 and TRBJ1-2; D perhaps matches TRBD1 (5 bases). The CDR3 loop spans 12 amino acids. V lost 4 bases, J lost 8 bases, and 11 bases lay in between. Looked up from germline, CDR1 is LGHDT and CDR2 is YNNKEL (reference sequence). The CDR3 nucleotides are TGTGCCAGCAGCCTGAGGGGCTCAGGCTACACCTTC. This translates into CASSLRGSGYTF.

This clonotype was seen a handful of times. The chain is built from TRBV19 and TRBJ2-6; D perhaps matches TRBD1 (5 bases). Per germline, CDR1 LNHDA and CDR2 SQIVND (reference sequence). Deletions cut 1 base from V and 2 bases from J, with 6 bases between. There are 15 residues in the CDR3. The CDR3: CASSIVGPGANVLTF. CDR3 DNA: TGTGCCAGTAGTATAGTGGGGCCTGGGGCCAACGTCCTGACTTTC.

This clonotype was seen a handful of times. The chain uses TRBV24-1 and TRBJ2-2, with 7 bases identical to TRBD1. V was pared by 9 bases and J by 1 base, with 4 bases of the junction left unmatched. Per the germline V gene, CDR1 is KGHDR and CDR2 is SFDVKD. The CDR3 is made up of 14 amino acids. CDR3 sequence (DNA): TGTGCCACCTCCAGACAGGGGAACACCGGGGAGCTGTTTTTT. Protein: CATSRQGNTGELFF.

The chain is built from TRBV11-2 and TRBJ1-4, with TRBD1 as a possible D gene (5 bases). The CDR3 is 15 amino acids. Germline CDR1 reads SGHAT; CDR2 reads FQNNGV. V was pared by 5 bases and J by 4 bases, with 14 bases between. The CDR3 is CASSLKTELNEKLFF. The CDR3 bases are TGTGCCAGCAGCCTGAAGACAGAACTTAATGAAAAACTGTTTTTT.

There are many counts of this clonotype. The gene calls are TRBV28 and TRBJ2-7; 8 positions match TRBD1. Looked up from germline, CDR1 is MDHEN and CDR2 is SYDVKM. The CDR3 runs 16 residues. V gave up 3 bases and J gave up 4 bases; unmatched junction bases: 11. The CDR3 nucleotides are TGTGCCAGCAGTTTCCCTGTCACAGGGGGGAGTTACGAGCAGTACTTC. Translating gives CASSFPVTGGSYEQYF.

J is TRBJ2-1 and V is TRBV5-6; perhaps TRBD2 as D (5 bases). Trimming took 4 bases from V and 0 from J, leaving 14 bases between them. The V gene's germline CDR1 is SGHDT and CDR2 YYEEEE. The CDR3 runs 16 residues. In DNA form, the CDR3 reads TGTGCCAGCAGCATCCAAGCGGTCTTCTCCTACAATGAGCAGTTCTTC. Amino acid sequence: CASSIQAVFSYNEQFF.

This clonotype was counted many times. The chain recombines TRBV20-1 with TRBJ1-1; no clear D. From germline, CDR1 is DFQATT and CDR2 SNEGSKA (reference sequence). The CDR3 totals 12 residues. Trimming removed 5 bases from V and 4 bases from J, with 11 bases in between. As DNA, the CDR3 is TGCAGTGCTTTCTTCCGGGGCACTGAAGCTTTCTTT. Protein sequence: CSAFFRGTEAFF.

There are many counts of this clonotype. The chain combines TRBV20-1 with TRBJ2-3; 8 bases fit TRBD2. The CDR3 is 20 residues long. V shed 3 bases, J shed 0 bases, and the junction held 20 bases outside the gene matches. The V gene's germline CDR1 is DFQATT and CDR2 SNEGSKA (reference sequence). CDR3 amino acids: CSASPWGSSGSLGSTDTQYF. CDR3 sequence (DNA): TGCAGTGCTAGTCCCTGGGGGTCCAGCGGGAGTCTTGGCAGCACAGATACGCAGTATTTT.

For the CDR3, the DNA is TGTGCCAGCAGCCTACGCCTCGGCCCGCAATATGGCTACACCTTC. Amino acid sequence: CASSLRLGPQYGYTF. This chain joins TRBV28 and TRBJ1-2, with no clear D. The CDR3 covers 15 residues. Germline V gene sequence: CDR1 MDHEN, CDR2 SYDVKM. V dropped 6 bases and J dropped 5 bases, with 19 bases sitting between them.

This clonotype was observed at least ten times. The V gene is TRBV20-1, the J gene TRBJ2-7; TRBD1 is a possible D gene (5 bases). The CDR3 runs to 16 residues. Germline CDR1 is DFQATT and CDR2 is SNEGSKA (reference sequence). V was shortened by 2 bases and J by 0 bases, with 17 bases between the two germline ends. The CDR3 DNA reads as TGCAGTGCTAGATCAGGGCGGACGTCCGACTCCTACGAGCAGTACTTC. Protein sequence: CSARSGRTSDSYEQYF.

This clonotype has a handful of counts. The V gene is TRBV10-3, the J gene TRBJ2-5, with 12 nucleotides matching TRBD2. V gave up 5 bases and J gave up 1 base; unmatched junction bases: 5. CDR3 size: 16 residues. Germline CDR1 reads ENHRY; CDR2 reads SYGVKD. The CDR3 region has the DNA TGTGCCATCAGTCCCGCTAGCGGGGGGGTCCAAGAGACCCAGTACTTC. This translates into CAISPASGGVQETQYF.

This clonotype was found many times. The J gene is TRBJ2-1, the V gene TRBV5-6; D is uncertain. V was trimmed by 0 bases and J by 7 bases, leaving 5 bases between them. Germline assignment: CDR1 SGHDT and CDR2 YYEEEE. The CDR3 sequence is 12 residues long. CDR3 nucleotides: TGTGCCAGCAGCTTGGCCGGGAATGAGCAGTTCTTC. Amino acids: CASSLAGNEQFF.

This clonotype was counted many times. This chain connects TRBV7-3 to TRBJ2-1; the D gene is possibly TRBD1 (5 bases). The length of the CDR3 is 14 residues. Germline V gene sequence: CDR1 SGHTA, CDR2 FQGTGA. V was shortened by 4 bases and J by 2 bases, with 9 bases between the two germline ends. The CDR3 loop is CASSSKGPYNEQFF. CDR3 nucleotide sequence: TGTGCCAGCAGCTCCAAGGGGCCCTACAATGAGCAGTTCTTC.